This T cell receptor beta chain is from a study of cytotoxic CD8 clonotypes in ibrutinib-treated CLL. Study observations and caveats: The study sampled sustained-remission and progressing patients at different times. Age-matched healthy donor levels were exceeded by baseline clonality, which tracked circulating CD8+ T-cell counts.

CDR3 size: 15 residues. Germline CDR1 reads SNHLY; CDR2 reads FYNNEI. After removal of 6 bases from V and 0 bases from J, the junction contained 3 bases not matched to a gene. Investigators sought sequencing depths of between 1 in 200,000 and 1 in 1 million T cells. Using immunoSEQ multiplex PCR, the repertoire was profiled, and TCRdb retains in-frame clones only, with some absent. The table includes roughly 70,000 clones, around 80% detected once. A remark on this clone: Its target is unknown.

The chain has TRBV2 and TRBJ2-2; 8 bases agree with TRBD1. The receptor comes from a human donor with chronic lymphocytic leukemia. The material was PBMCs, obtained at disease progression, from a patient treated with ibrutinib. Here the CDR3 reads CASRQGVTNTGELFF. The CDR3 nucleotides read TGTGCCAGCAGACAGGGGGTCACGAACACCGGGGAGCTGTTTTTT.